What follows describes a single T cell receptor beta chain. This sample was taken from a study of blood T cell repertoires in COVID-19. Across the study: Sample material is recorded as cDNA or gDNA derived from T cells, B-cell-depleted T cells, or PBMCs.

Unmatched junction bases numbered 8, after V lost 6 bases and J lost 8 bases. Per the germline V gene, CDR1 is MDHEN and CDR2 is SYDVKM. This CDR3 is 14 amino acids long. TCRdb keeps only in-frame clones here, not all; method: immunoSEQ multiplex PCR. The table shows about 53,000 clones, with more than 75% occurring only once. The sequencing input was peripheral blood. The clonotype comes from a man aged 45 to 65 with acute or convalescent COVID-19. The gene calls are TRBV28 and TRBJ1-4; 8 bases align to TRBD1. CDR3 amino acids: CASRGQGMGEKLFF. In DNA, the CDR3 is TGTGCCAGCAGAGGACAGGGTATGGGCGAAAAACTGTTTTTT.